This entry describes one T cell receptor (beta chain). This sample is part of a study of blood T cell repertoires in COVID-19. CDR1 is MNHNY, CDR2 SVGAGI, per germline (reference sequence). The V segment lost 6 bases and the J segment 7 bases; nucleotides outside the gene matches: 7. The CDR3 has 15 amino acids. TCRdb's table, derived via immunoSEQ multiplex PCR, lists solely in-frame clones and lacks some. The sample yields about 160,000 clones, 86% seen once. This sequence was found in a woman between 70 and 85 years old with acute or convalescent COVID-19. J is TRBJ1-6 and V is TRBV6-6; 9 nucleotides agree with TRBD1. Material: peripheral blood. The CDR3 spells CASRLRDRENSPLHF. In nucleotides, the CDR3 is TGTGCCAGCAGGCTACGGGACAGGGAGAATTCACCCCTCCACTTT.